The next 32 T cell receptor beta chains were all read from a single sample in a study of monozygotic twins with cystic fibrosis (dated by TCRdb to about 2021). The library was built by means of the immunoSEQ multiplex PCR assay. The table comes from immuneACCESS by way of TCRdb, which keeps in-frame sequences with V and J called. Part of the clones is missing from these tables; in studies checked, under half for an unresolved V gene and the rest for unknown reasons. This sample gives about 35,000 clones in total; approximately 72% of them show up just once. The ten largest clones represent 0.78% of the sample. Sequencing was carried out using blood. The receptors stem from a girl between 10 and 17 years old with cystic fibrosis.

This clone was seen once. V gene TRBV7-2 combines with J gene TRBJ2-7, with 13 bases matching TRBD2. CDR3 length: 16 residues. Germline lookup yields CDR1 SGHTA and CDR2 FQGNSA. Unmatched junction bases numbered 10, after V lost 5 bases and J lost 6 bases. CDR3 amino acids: CASSPTSGRAVGEQYF. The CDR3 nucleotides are TGTGCCAGCAGCCCCACTAGCGGGAGGGCCGTAGGCGAGCAGTACTTC.

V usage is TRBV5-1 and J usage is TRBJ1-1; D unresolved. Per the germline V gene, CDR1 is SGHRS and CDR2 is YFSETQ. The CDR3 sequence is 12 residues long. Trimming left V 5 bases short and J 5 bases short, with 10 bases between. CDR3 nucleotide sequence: TGCGCCAGCAGGCTGGGGTTTACTGAAGCTTTCTTT. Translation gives CASRLGFTEAFF.

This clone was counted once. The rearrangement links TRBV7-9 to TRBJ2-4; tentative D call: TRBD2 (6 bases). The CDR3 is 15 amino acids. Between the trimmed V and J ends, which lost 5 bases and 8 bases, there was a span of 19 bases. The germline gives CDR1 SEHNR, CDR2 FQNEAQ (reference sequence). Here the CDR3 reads CASSPPAEGRDIQYF. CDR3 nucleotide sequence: TGTGCCAGCAGCCCACCTGCGGAGGGTCGAGACATTCAGTACTTC.

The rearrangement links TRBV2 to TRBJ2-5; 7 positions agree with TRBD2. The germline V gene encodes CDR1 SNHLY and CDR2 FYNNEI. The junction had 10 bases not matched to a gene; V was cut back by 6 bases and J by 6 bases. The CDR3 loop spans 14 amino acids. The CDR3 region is CASRGTGGLQTQYF. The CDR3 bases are TGTGCCAGCAGGGGCACGGGGGGTCTGCAGACCCAGTACTTC.

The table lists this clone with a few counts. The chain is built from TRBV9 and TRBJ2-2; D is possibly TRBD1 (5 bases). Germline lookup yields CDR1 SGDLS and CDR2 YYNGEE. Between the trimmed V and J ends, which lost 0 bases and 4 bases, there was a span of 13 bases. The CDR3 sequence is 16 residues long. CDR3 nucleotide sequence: TGTGCCAGCAGCGTAGGCTCCTACAGGAGCACCGGGGAGCTGTTTTTT. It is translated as CASSVGSYRSTGELFF.

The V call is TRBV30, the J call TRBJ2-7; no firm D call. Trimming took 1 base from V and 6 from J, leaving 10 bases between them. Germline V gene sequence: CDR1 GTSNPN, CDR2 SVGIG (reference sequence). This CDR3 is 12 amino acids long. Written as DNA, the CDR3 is TGTGCCTGGAGTGGTGGTACCCGCGAGCAGTACGTC. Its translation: CAWSGGTREQYV.

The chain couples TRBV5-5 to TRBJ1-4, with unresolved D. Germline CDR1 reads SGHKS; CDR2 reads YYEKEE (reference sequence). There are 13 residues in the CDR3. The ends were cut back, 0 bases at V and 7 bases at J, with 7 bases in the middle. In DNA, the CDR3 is TGTGCCAGCAGCTTGGAACTGACTGAAAAACTGTTTTTT. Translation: CASSLELTEKLFF.

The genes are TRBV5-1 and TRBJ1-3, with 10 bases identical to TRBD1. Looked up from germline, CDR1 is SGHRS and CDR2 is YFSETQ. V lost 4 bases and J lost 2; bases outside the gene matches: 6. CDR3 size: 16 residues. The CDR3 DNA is TGCGCCAGCAGCAGTGGACAGGGGGAGCCTGGAAACACCATATATTTT. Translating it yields CASSSGQGEPGNTIYF.

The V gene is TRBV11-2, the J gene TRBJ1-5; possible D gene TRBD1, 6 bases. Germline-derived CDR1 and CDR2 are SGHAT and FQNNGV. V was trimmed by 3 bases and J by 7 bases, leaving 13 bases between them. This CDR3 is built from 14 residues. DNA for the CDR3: TGTGCCAGCAGCTTTGGGGGGGCGGGGCAGCCCCAGCATTTT. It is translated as CASSFGGAGQPQHF.

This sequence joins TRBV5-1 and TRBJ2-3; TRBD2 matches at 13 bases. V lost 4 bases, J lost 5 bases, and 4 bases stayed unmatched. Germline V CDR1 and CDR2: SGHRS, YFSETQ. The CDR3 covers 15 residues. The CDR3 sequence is CASSNRLAGGDTQYF. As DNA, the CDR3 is TGCGCCAGCAGCAATAGACTAGCGGGAGGAGATACGCAGTATTTT.

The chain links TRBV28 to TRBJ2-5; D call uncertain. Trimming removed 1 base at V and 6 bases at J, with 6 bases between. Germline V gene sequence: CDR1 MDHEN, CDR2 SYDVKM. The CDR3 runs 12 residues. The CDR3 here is CASSLFKQTQYF. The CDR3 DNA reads TGTGCCAGCAGTTTATTTAAACAGACCCAGTACTTC.

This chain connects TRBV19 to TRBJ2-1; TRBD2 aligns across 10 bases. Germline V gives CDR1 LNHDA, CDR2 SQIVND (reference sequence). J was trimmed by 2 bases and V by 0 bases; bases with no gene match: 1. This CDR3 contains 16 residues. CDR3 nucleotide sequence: TGTGCCAGTAGTATAGATGGGACTAGCGCCTACAATGAGCAGTTCTTC. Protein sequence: CASSIDGTSAYNEQFF.

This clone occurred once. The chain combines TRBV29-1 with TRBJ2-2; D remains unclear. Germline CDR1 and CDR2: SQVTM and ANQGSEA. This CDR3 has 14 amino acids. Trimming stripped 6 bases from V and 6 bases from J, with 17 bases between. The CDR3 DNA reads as TGCAGCGTGGCCCCCGTGAACCCTGCCGGGGAGCTGTTTTTT. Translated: CSVAPVNPAGELFF.

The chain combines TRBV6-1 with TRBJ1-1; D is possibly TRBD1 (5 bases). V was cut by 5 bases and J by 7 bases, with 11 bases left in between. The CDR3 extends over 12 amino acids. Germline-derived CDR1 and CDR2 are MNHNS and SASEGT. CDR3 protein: CASSRDGIEAFF. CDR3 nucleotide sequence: TGTGCCAGCAGTAGGGACGGAATTGAAGCTTTCTTT.

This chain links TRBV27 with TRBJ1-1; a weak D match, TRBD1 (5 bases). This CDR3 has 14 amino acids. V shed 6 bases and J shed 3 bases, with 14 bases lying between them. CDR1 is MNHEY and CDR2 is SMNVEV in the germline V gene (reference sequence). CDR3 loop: CASRYGGTYTEAFF. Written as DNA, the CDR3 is TGTGCCAGCAGATATGGGGGGACGTACACTGAAGCTTTCTTT.

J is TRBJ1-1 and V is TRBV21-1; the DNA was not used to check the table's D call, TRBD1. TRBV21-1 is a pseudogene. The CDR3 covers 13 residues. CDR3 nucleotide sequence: TGTGCCAGCAGCAAATCTGGCAACACTGAAGCTTTCTTT. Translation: CASSKSGNTEAFF.

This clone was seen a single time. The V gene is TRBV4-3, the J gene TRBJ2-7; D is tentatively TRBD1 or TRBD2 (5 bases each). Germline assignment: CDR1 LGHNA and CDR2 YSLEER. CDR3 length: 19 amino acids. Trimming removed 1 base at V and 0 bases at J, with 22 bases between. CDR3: CASSQGWTSGTSYSYEQYF. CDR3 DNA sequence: TGCGCCAGCAGCCAAGGCTGGACCTCGGGGACGTCCTACTCCTACGAGCAGTACTTC.

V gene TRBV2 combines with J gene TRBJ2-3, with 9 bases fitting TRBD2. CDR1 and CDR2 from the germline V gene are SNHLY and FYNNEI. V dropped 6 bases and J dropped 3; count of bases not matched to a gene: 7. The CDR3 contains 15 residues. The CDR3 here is CASSPPGLATDTQYF. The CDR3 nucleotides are TGTGCCAGCAGCCCTCCGGGACTAGCAACAGATACGCAGTATTTT. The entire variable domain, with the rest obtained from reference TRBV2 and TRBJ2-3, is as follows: EPEVTQTPSHQVTQMGQEVILRCVPISNHLYFYWYRQILGQKVEFLVSFYNNEISEKSEIFDDQFSVERPDGSNFTLKIRSTKLEDSAMYFCASSPPGLATDTQYFGPGTRLTVL.

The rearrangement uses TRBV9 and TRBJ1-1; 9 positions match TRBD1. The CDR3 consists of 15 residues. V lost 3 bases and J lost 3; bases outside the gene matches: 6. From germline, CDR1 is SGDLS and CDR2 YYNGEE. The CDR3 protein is CASSATGGMDTEAFF. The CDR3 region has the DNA TGTGCCAGCAGCGCAACAGGGGGCATGGACACTGAAGCTTTCTTT.

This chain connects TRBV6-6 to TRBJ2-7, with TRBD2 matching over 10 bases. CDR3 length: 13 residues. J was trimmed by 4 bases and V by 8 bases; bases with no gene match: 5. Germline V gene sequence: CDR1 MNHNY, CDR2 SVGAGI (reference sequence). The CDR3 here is CASSSGRGYEQYF. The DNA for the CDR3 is TGTGCCAGCTCGAGCGGGAGGGGGTACGAGCAGTACTTC.

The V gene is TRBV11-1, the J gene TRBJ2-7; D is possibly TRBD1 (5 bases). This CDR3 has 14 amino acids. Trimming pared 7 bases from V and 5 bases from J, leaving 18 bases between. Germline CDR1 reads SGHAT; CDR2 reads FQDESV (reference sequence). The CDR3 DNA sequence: TGTGCCAGCACCTTGGGGCAGGCCGCGGACGAGCAGTACTTC. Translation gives CASTLGQAADEQYF.

CDR3 sequence reads: CASRRDRGGGNTIYF. The CDR3 DNA reads TGTGCCAGCAGGCGGGACAGGGGCGGAGGAAACACCATATATTTT. V and J are TRBV7-2 and TRBJ1-3, with 10 bases matching TRBD1. The trim removed 6 bases at V and 4 bases at J, leaving 6 bases unmatched. CDR3 size: 15 residues. Germline CDR1 is SGHTA and CDR2 is FQGNSA.

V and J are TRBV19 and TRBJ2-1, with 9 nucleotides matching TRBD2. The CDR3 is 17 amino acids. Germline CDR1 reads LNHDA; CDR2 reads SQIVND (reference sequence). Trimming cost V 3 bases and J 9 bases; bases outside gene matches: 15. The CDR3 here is CASSIPGLASRQGEQFF. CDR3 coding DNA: TGTGCCAGTAGTATCCCCGGACTAGCGTCGAGGCAGGGTGAGCAGTTCTTC.

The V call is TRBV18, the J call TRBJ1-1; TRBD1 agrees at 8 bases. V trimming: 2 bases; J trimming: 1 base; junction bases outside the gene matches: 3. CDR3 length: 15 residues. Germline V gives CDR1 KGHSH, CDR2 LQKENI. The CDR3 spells CASSPTGTGNTEAFF. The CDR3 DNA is TGTGCCAGCTCACCAACCGGGACAGGGAACACTGAAGCTTTCTTT.

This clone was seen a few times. This chain's CDR3 is CASSLGGTDTQYF. DNA for the CDR3: TGTGCCAGCAGCTTAGGGGGCACAGATACGCAGTATTTT. This chain uses TRBV11-3 with TRBJ2-3; D is ambiguous. Between the trimmed V and J ends, which lost 1 base and 1 base, there was a span of 3 bases. Germline loops: CDR1 SGHNT, CDR2 YENEEA. CDR3 length equals 13 residues. Combining the CDR3 with reference TRBV11-3 and TRBJ2-3 gives the whole variable domain EAGVVQSPRYKIIEKKQPVAFWCNPISGHNTLYWYLQNLGQGPELLIRYENEEAVDDSQLPKDRFSAERLKGVDSTLKIQPAELGDSAVYLCASSLGGTDTQYFGPGTRLTVL.

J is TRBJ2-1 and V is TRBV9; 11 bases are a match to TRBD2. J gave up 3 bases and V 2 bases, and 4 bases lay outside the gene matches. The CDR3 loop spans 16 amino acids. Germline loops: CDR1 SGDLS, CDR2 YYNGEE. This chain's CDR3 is CASSVGLAGIYNEQFF. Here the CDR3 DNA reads TGTGCCAGCAGCGTCGGACTAGCGGGTATCTACAATGAGCAGTTCTTC.

In DNA, the CDR3 is TGTGCCAGCAGCTTTACAGGGAACTACGAGCAGTACGTC. Protein sequence: CASSFTGNYEQYV. The chain uses TRBV7-9 and TRBJ2-7, with a possible D match to TRBD1 (6 bases). V was trimmed by 3 bases and J by 3 bases, leaving 9 bases between them. The CDR3 totals 13 residues. The germline V gene has CDR1 SEHNR and CDR2 FQNEAQ (reference sequence).

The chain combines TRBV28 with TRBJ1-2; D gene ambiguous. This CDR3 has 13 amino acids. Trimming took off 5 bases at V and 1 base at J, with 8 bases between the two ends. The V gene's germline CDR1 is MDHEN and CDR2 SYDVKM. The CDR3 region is CASSLNFNYGYTF. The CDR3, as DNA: TGTGCCAGCAGTCTAAACTTTAACTATGGCTACACCTTC.

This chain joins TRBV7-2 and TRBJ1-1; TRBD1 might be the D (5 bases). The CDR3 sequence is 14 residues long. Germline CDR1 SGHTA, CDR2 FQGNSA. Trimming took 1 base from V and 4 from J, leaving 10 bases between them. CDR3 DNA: TGTGCCAGCAGCTTAGGCGGGGGACTCACTGAAGCTTTCTTT. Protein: CASSLGGGLTEAFF.

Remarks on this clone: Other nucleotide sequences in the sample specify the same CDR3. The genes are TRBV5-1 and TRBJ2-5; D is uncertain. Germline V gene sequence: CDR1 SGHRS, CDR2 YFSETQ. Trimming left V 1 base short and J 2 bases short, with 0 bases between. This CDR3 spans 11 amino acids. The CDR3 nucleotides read TGCGCCAGCAGCTTGCAAGAGACCCAGTACTTC. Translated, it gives CASSLQETQYF.

CDR3 region: CASSPDRGRPTEAFF. The DNA of the CDR3 is TGTGCCAGTAGCCCAGACAGGGGACGACCTACTGAAGCTTTCTTT. V and J are TRBV19 and TRBJ1-1; 8 bases are shared with TRBD1. Looked up from germline, CDR1 is LNHDA and CDR2 is SQIVND (reference sequence). CDR3 length equals 15 residues. V dropped 6 bases and J dropped 5; count of bases not matched to a gene: 11.

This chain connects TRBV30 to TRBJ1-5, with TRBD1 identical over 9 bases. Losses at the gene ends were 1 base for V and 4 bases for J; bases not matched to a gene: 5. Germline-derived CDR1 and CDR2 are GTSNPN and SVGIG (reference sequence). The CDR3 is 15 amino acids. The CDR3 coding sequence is TGTGCCTGGAGTGAAGGACAGGGGAGAAATCAGCCCCAGCATTTT. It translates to CAWSEGQGRNQPQHF.